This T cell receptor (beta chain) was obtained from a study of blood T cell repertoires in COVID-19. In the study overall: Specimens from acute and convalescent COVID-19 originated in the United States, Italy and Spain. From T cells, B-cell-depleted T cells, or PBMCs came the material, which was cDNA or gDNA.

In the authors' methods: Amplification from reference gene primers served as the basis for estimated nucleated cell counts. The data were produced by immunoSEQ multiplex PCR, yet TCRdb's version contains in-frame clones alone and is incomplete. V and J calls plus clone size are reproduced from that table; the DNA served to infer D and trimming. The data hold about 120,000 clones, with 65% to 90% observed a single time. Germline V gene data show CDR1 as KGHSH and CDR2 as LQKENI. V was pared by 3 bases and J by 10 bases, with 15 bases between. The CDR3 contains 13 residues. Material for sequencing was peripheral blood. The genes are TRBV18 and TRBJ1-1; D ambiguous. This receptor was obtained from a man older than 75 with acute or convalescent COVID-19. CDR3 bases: TGTGCCAGCTCACCTCCCGGGAGGACTCGAGCTTTCTTT. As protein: CASSPPGRTRAFF.